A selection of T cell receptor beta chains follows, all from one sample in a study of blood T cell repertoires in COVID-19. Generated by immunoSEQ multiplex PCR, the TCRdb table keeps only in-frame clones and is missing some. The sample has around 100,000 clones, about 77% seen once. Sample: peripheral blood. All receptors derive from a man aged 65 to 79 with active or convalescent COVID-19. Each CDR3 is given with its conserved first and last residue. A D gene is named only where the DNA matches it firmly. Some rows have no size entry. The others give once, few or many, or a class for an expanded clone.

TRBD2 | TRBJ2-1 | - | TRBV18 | TGTGCCAGCTCACCGATAGCAGGTCTAGCGGGAGAAAAATCCTACAATGAGCAGTTCTTC | CASSPIAGLAGEKSYNEQFF
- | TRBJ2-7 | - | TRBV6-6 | TGTGCCAGCTGCGACGGGGGCTCCTACGAGCAGTACTTC | CASCDGGSYEQYF
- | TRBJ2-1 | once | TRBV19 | TGTGCCAGTAGTATAATGGAGACCCTTTACAATGAGCAGTTCTTC | CASSIMETLYNEQFF
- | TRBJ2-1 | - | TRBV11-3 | TGTGCCAGCAGCTTACTTCGGGACAATGAGCAGTTCTTC | CASSLLRDNEQFF
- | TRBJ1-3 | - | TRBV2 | TGTGCCAGCAGGGCGACATTTAACTTGGGAAACACCATATATTTT | CASRATFNLGNTIYF
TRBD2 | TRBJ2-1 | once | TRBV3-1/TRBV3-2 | TGTGCCAGCAGCCAATTACTAGCGGGGGGATCAGGCAATGAGCAGTTCTTC | CASSQLLAGGSGNEQFF
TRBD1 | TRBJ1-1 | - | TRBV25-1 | TGTGCCAGCAGTGATGACTACCGGGACAGTGAAGCTTTCTTT | CASSDDYRDSEAFF
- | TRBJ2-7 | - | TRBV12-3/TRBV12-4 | TGTGCCAGCAGTTCCGGATCCGGCGGGCAGTACTTC | CASSSGSGGQYF
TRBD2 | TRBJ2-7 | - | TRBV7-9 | TGTGCCAGCAGCATTACTAGCGGGCCCTCCTACGAGCAGTACTTC | CASSITSGPSYEQYF
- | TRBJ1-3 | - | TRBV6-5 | TGTGCCAGCACCCCCGGGGGAGGGGACGGAAACACCATATATTTT | CASTPGGGDGNTIYF
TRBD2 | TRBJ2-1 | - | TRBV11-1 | TGTGCCAGCAGCTTAGGAGGGACTAGCCGTGCCAGTGAGCAGTTCTTC | CASSLGGTSRASEQFF
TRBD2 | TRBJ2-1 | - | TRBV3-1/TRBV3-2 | TGTGCCAGCAGTCCTAACGGACTAGCGGGGTACAATGAGCAGTTCTTC | CASSPNGLAGYNEQFF
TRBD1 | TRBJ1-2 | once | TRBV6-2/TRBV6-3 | TGTGCCAGCAGTTATGTACAGGGGATCTATGGCTACACCTTC | CASSYVQGIYGYTF
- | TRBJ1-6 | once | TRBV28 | TGTGCCAGCAGTTTCGTGTATTCACCCCTCCACTTT | CASSFVYSPLHF
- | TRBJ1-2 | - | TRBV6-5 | TGTGCCAGCAGTTACTCTGAGGATTCAGCTAACTATGGCTACACCTTC | CASSYSEDSANYGYTF
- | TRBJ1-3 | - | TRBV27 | TGTGCCAGCAGTTTCACGGGGAGTGGAAACACCATATATTTT | CASSFTGSGNTIYF
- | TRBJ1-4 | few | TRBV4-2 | TGTGCCAGCAGCCAAGATCTCAACCTAGCGAGTAATGAAAAACTGTTTTTT | CASSQDLNLASNEKLFF
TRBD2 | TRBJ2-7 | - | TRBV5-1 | TGCGCCAGCCACCCCGGACTAGCGGGAGGTTCCTCCTACGAGCAGTACTTC | CASHPGLAGGSSYEQYF
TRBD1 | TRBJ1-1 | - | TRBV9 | TGTGCCAGCAGCGCACGAGGGGGCCTGAACACTGAAGCTTTCTTT | CASSARGGLNTEAFF
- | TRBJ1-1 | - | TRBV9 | TGTGCCAGCAGCGTACATCCAGGCCATGGCGCTGAAGCTTTCTTT | CASSVHPGHGAEAFF
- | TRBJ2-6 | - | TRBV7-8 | TGTGCCAGCAGCTTAGTCGGGTCGGCCTCTTGGGCCAACGTCCTGACTTTC | CASSLVGSASWANVLTF
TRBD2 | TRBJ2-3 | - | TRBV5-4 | TGTGCCAGCAGCTTGGGGCGGGAGGGACTGGATACGCAGTATTTT | CASSLGREGLDTQYF
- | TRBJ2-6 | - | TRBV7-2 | TGTGCCAGCAGCCGCTCAGGGGGGCTCACTGGGGCCAACGTCCTGACTTTC | CASSRSGGLTGANVLTF
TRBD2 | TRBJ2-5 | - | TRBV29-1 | TGCAGCATTATAGCGGGGGGCGAGACCCAGTACTTC | CSIIAGGETQYF
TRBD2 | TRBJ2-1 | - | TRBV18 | TGTGCCAGCTCACCTACAGCGGGGGGGCCGGGGATAATGGGCGATGAGCAGTTCTTC | CASSPTAGGPGIMGDEQFF
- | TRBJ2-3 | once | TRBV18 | TGTGCCAGCTCACCAGGAGGGTCTGGCGGGGAGGCAGATACGCAGTATTTT | CASSPGGSGGEADTQYF
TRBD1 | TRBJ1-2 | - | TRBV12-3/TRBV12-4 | TGTGCCAGCAGTTTACAGGGGGCCTATGGCTACACCTTC | CASSLQGAYGYTF
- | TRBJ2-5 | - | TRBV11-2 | TGTGCCAGCAGCTTACTCGTCGGGGGACGGGAGACCCAGTACTTC | CASSLLVGGRETQYF
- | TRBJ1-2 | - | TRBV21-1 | TGTGCCAGCAGCAAAATTCGGTGGGGCTACACCTTC | CASSKIRWGYTF
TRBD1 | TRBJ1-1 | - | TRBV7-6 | TGTGCCAGCAGCTTAGGAACAGGGGGATCGGCTTTCTTT | CASSLGTGGSAFF
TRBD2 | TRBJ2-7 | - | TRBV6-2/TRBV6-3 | TGTGCCAGCAGTCTTACGGGACTAGCGGGACGACTAACCTACGAGCAGTACTTC | CASSLTGLAGRLTYEQYF
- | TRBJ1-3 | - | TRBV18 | TGTGCCAGCGCCCCGGGACTCCTCTCTGGAAACACCATATATTTT | CASAPGLLSGNTIYF
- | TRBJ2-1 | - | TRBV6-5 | TGTGCCAGCAGTTCCGACAGAGACAATGAGCAGTTCTTC | CASSSDRDNEQFF
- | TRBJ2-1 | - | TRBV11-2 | TGTGCCAGCAGCCGTCCGGGTCTTGGTGAGCAGTTCTTC | CASSRPGLGEQFF
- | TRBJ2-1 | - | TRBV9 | TGTGCCAGCAGCGTAGCCGCCTACAATGAGCAGTTCTTC | CASSVAAYNEQFF
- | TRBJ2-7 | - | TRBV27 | TGTGCCAGCAGTTTGAGCCAGGCCTACGAGCAGTACTTC | CASSLSQAYEQYF
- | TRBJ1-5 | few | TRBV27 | TGTGCCAGCAGTTCGTCAATTCGGAATCAGCCCCAGCATTTT | CASSSSIRNQPQHF
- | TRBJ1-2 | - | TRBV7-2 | TGTGCCAGCAGCTTAGCGGGCAATTTAATTGATGGCTACACCTTC | CASSLAGNLIDGYTF
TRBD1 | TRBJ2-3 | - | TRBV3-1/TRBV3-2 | TGTGCCAGCAGCCACTCGAGGGGAGGACAGGGGTTAGATACGCAGTATTTT | CASSHSRGGQGLDTQYF
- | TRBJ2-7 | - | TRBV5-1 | TGCGCCAGCAGCTTTAATAACGAGCAGTACTTC | CASSFNNEQYF
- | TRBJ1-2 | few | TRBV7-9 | TGTGCCAGCAGCTTAGCCCTAGCTAACTATGGCTACACCTTC | CASSLALANYGYTF
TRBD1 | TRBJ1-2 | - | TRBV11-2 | TGTGCCAGCAGCTTAAACCAGGGGGCACACTATGGCTACACCTTC | CASSLNQGAHYGYTF
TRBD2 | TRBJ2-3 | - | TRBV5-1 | TGCGCCAGCAGCTTGGAGCTAGCGGGGGCCACTAGCACAGATACGCAGTATTTT | CASSLELAGATSTDTQYF
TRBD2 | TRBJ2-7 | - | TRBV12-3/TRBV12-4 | TGTGCCAGCAGTCCGGGACTAGCCTACGAGCAGTACTTC | CASSPGLAYEQYF
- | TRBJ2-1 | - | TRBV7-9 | TGTGCCAGCAGCTTTGTAACTAGCTTATCTAATGAGCAGTTCTTC | CASSFVTSLSNEQFF